This is a list of T cell receptor beta chains from one sample in a study of blood T cell repertoires in COVID-19. Measured with immunoSEQ multiplex PCR; TCRdb has only the in-frame clones, and not every one. The profile covers about 170,000 clones, with under 85% appearing a single time and about 6.9% taken by the ten largest. The sequenced sample consisted of peripheral blood. The receptor set was obtained from a man older than 75 with COVID-19, enrolled during active disease. CDR3s include the opening cysteine and the closing phenylalanine or tryptophan. The D gene is left open where the match is weak. Not every row has a clone size; where given, it reads once, few, many or a size class.

clone size: .
D gene: .
J gene: TRBJ1-5
V gene: TRBV19
CDR3 protein: CASSIDSLQPQHF
CDR3 DNA: TGTGCCAGTAGTATAGATTCACTTCAGCCCCAGCATTTT

clone size: .
D gene: TRBD2
J gene: TRBJ2-3
V gene: TRBV4-2
CDR3 protein: CASSQGTSGGISTDTQYF
CDR3 DNA: TGTGCCAGCAGCCAGGGGACTAGCGGGGGTATTAGCACAGATACGCAGTATTTT

clone size: .
D gene: TRBD1
J gene: TRBJ1-3
V gene: TRBV5-1
CDR3 protein: CASSEDRGLGNTIYF
CDR3 DNA: TGCGCCAGCAGCGAGGACAGGGGGCTGGGAAACACCATATATTTT

clone size: .
D gene: .
J gene: TRBJ1-2
V gene: TRBV5-1
CDR3 protein: CASSLARGRAYGYTF
CDR3 DNA: TGCGCCAGCAGCTTGGCCCGGGGGAGGGCCTATGGCTACACCTTC

clone size: .
D gene: .
J gene: TRBJ2-3
V gene: TRBV18
CDR3 protein: CASSQGLNTDTQYF
CDR3 DNA: TGTGCCAGCTCACAAGGACTAAACACAGATACGCAGTATTTT

clone size: .
D gene: .
J gene: TRBJ2-7
V gene: TRBV6-2/TRBV6-3
CDR3 protein: CASSLGGIYEQYF
CDR3 DNA: TGTGCCAGCAGTTTGGGGGGTATCTACGAGCAGTACTTC

clone size: .
D gene: TRBD2
J gene: TRBJ2-2
V gene: TRBV18
CDR3 protein: CASSLTSQNTGELFF
CDR3 DNA: TGTGCCAGCTCACTGACTAGCCAGAACACCGGGGAGCTGTTTTTT

clone size: .
D gene: .
J gene: TRBJ1-2
V gene: TRBV9
CDR3 protein: CASSVASEAEGYTF
CDR3 DNA: TGTGCCAGCAGCGTAGCCTCAGAGGCGGAAGGCTACACCTTC

clone size: .
D gene: .
J gene: TRBJ1-6
V gene: TRBV11-2
CDR3 protein: CASSLAESQGNNSPLHF
CDR3 DNA: TGTGCCAGCAGCTTGGCGGAATCACAGGGAAACAATTCACCCCTCCACTTT

clone size: .
D gene: .
J gene: TRBJ1-1
V gene: TRBV11-2
CDR3 protein: CASSFSVQNTEAFF
CDR3 DNA: TGTGCCAGCAGCTTTTCAGTCCAGAACACTGAAGCTTTCTTT

clone size: .
D gene: .
J gene: TRBJ1-5
V gene: TRBV13
CDR3 protein: CASSSHRGNQPQHF
CDR3 DNA: TGTGCCAGCAGCTCCCACAGGGGCAATCAGCCCCAGCATTTT

clone size: .
D gene: TRBD1
J gene: TRBJ2-1
V gene: TRBV10-3
CDR3 protein: CAISEPGQGIDEQFF
CDR3 DNA: TGTGCCATCAGCGAACCGGGACAGGGTATCGATGAGCAGTTCTTC

clone size: many
D gene: TRBD1
J gene: TRBJ2-3
V gene: TRBV9
CDR3 protein: CASSVGQGPPDTQYF
CDR3 DNA: TGTGCCAGCAGCGTCGGACAGGGGCCCCCAGATACGCAGTATTTT

clone size: .
D gene: .
J gene: TRBJ1-5
V gene: TRBV23-1
CDR3 protein: CASSQAPGRNQPQHF
CDR3 DNA: TGCGCCAGCAGTCAAGCGCCAGGCCGCAATCAGCCCCAGCATTTT

clone size: few
D gene: .
J gene: TRBJ2-2
V gene: TRBV7-2
CDR3 protein: CASSWQGQGTGELFF
CDR3 DNA: TGTGCCAGCAGCTGGCAAGGGCAGGGGACCGGGGAGCTGTTTTTT

clone size: few
D gene: .
J gene: TRBJ1-2
V gene: TRBV11-1
CDR3 protein: CASSLNGGRGYTF
CDR3 DNA: TGTGCCAGCAGCTTAAATGGTGGGCGAGGCTACACCTTC

clone size: .
D gene: TRBD2
J gene: TRBJ2-1
V gene: TRBV3-1/TRBV3-2
CDR3 protein: CASTQETSGGGNEQFF
CDR3 DNA: TGTGCCAGCACCCAAGAGACTAGCGGGGGAGGTAATGAGCAGTTCTTC

clone size: .
D gene: .
J gene: TRBJ1-5
V gene: TRBV9
CDR3 protein: CASSVGGVDQPQHF
CDR3 DNA: TGTGCCAGCAGCGTAGGGGGGGTGGATCAGCCCCAGCATTTT

clone size: .
D gene: TRBD2
J gene: TRBJ2-2
V gene: TRBV2
CDR3 protein: CASSDPRLAGASGTGELFF
CDR3 DNA: TGTGCCAGCAGTGACCCTAGACTAGCGGGGGCCTCGGGCACCGGGGAGCTGTTTTTT

clone size: .
D gene: TRBD1
J gene: TRBJ1-1
V gene: TRBV6-5
CDR3 protein: CASSPGTGMNTEAFF
CDR3 DNA: TGTGCCAGCAGTCCTGGGACAGGGATGAACACTGAAGCTTTCTTT

clone size: .
D gene: .
J gene: TRBJ1-1
V gene: TRBV18
CDR3 protein: CASSPTLGQPNTEAFF
CDR3 DNA: TGTGCCAGCTCACCCACCTTGGGACAACCGAACACTGAAGCTTTCTTT

clone size: .
D gene: .
J gene: TRBJ2-3
V gene: TRBV28
CDR3 protein: CASSLWALDTQYF
CDR3 DNA: TGTGCCAGCAGTTTATGGGCCCTGGATACGCAGTATTTT

clone size: .
D gene: TRBD1
J gene: TRBJ1-3
V gene: TRBV7-9
CDR3 protein: CASRIQGAGNTIYF
CDR3 DNA: TGTGCCAGCAGAATACAGGGGGCTGGAAACACCATATATTTT

clone size: .
D gene: TRBD1
J gene: TRBJ2-1
V gene: TRBV4-1
CDR3 protein: CASSQGKAQGAPTAYNEQFF
CDR3 DNA: TGCGCCAGCAGCCAAGGTAAGGCGCAGGGGGCCCCCACCGCCTACAATGAGCAGTTCTTC

clone size: once
D gene: .
J gene: TRBJ2-1
V gene: TRBV19
CDR3 protein: CASSMVAYSSYNEQFF
CDR3 DNA: TGTGCCAGTAGTATGGTAGCGTACAGCTCCTACAATGAGCAGTTCTTC

clone size: .
D gene: .
J gene: TRBJ1-2
V gene: TRBV7-2
CDR3 protein: CASSPQSQGISYTF
CDR3 DNA: TGTGCCAGCAGCCCCCAATCCCAGGGCATAAGCTACACCTTC

clone size: .
D gene: .
J gene: TRBJ2-6
V gene: TRBV21-1
CDR3 protein: CASSTYRDRGPSSGANVLTF
CDR3 DNA: TGTGCCAGCAGCACATATCGGGACAGGGGGCCGAGCTCTGGGGCCAACGTCCTGACTTTC

clone size: .
D gene: TRBD1
J gene: TRBJ2-5
V gene: TRBV5-4
CDR3 protein: CASSWDRVKTQYF
CDR3 DNA: TGTGCCAGCAGCTGGGACAGGGTAAAGACCCAGTACTTC

clone size: .
D gene: TRBD2
J gene: TRBJ2-3
V gene: TRBV7-3
CDR3 protein: CASSPTSGGAQDTQYF
CDR3 DNA: TGTGCCAGCAGCCCCACTAGCGGGGGGGCTCAAGATACGCAGTATTTT

clone size: .
D gene: .
J gene: TRBJ2-7
V gene: TRBV6-2/TRBV6-3
CDR3 protein: CASSYAGYEQYF
CDR3 DNA: TGTGCCAGCAGTTACGCGGGGTACGAGCAGTACTTC

clone size: .
D gene: .
J gene: TRBJ1-4
V gene: TRBV2
CDR3 protein: CASSPVMGAGEKLFF
CDR3 DNA: TGTGCCAGCAGCCCCGTGATGGGGGCAGGAGAAAAACTGTTTTTT

clone size: once
D gene: .
J gene: TRBJ1-1
V gene: TRBV6-5
CDR3 protein: CASSYDQLRTEAFF
CDR3 DNA: TGTGCCAGCAGTTACGACCAGTTGCGGACTGAAGCTTTCTTT

clone size: .
D gene: .
J gene: TRBJ1-5
V gene: TRBV5-1
CDR3 protein: CASSSGQGNQPQHF
CDR3 DNA: TGCGCCAGCAGCTCGGGACAAGGGAATCAGCCCCAGCATTTT

clone size: once
D gene: .
J gene: TRBJ2-2
V gene: TRBV11-2
CDR3 protein: CASSLEANTGELFF
CDR3 DNA: TGTGCCAGCAGCTTAGAGGCAAACACCGGGGAGCTGTTTTTT

clone size: .
D gene: .
J gene: TRBJ1-1
V gene: TRBV11-3
CDR3 protein: CASSFSLNTEAFF
CDR3 DNA: TGTGCCAGCAGCTTTAGCCTGAACACTGAAGCTTTCTTT

clone size: .
D gene: TRBD1
J gene: TRBJ1-2
V gene: TRBV7-3
CDR3 protein: CASSPTGGGGYTF
CDR3 DNA: TGTGCCAGCAGTCCTACAGGGGGAGGCGGCTACACCTTC

clone size: .
D gene: .
J gene: TRBJ1-1
V gene: TRBV2
CDR3 protein: CASSERTPGLTFF
CDR3 DNA: TGTGCCAGCAGTGAAAGAACCCCGGGGTTGACTTTCTTT

clone size: .
D gene: .
J gene: TRBJ2-2
V gene: TRBV19
CDR3 protein: CASSLLDREVGELFF
CDR3 DNA: TGTGCCAGTAGTCTATTAGACAGGGAGGTCGGGGAGCTGTTTTTT

clone size: .
D gene: TRBD1
J gene: TRBJ1-1
V gene: TRBV10-3
CDR3 protein: CAISGTGGYTEAFF
CDR3 DNA: TGTGCCATCAGTGGGACAGGGGGCTACACTGAAGCTTTCTTT

clone size: .
D gene: .
J gene: TRBJ1-5
V gene: TRBV4-1
CDR3 protein: CASSQDWPNNQPQHF
CDR3 DNA: TGCGCCAGCAGCCAAGATTGGCCGAACAATCAGCCCCAGCATTTT

clone size: .
D gene: .
J gene: TRBJ1-2
V gene: TRBV19
CDR3 protein: CASSPFNTGINYGYTF
CDR3 DNA: TGTGCCAGTAGTCCATTCAACACGGGAATTAACTATGGCTACACCTTC

clone size: .
D gene: .
J gene: TRBJ1-1
V gene: TRBV5-1
CDR3 protein: CASSLMLMGRNTEAFF
CDR3 DNA: TGCGCCAGCAGCTTGATGTTGATGGGCCGGAACACTGAAGCTTTCTTT

clone size: once
D gene: .
J gene: TRBJ1-5
V gene: TRBV28
CDR3 protein: CASSTSSGRVNQPQHF
CDR3 DNA: TGTGCCAGCAGTACCTCCTCGGGGAGGGTCAATCAGCCCCAGCATTTT

clone size: .
D gene: .
J gene: TRBJ2-7
V gene: TRBV25-1
CDR3 protein: CASSEYGTSYEQYF
CDR3 DNA: TGTGCCAGCAGTGAATATGGGACATCATACGAGCAGTACTTC

clone size: .
D gene: .
J gene: TRBJ1-2
V gene: TRBV9
CDR3 protein: CASSPRGGNHGYTF
CDR3 DNA: TGTGCCAGCAGCCCCCGGGGGGGCAATCATGGCTACACCTTC

clone size: .
D gene: .
J gene: TRBJ1-6
V gene: TRBV10-3
CDR3 protein: CAISEGQRNSPLHF
CDR3 DNA: TGTGCCATCAGTGAGGGGCAGCGGAATTCACCCCTCCACTTT

clone size: .
D gene: .
J gene: TRBJ1-4
V gene: TRBV5-4
CDR3 protein: CASSLSPGGAANEKLFF
CDR3 DNA: TGTGCCAGCAGCTTATCCCCTGGGGGCGCAGCTAATGAAAAACTGTTTTTT

clone size: .
D gene: TRBD1
J gene: TRBJ1-3
V gene: TRBV18
CDR3 protein: CASSHSGTEGNTIYF
CDR3 DNA: TGTGCCAGCTCACACTCCGGGACAGAAGGAAACACCATATATTTT

clone size: .
D gene: TRBD2
J gene: TRBJ2-7
V gene: TRBV6-2/TRBV6-3
CDR3 protein: CASSPYGTSGRRLTIRYEQYF
CDR3 DNA: TGTGCCAGCAGCCCCTACGGGACTAGCGGACGTCGACTCACTATACGTTACGAGCAGTACTTC

clone size: .
D gene: TRBD1
J gene: TRBJ1-4
V gene: TRBV7-2
CDR3 protein: CASSSPDRDEKLFF
CDR3 DNA: TGTGCCAGCAGCTCCCCCGACAGGGATGAAAAACTGTTTTTT

clone size: .
D gene: .
J gene: TRBJ1-6
V gene: TRBV7-2
CDR3 protein: CASSPGGGNSPLHF
CDR3 DNA: TGTGCCAGCAGCCCCGGTGGAGGGAATTCACCCCTCCACTTT

clone size: many
D gene: .
J gene: TRBJ1-5
V gene: TRBV7-2
CDR3 protein: CASSLGAGSGGSQHF
CDR3 DNA: TGTGCCAGCAGCTTAGGGGCCGGGTCCGGGGGGTCCCAGCATTTT

clone size: .
D gene: .
J gene: TRBJ1-5
V gene: TRBV10-2
CDR3 protein: CASTSTGHNQPQHF
CDR3 DNA: TGCGCCAGCACCTCTACAGGTCACAATCAGCCCCAGCATTTT

clone size: .
D gene: .
J gene: TRBJ2-3
V gene: TRBV12-3/TRBV12-4
CDR3 protein: CASSLWPDTQYF
CDR3 DNA: TGTGCCAGCAGTTTATGGCCAGATACGCAGTATTTT